The present T cell receptor beta chain was sequenced within a study of vaccination effects on CD4 cells after COVID-19. Study-wide points: The study, lacking early post-infection timepoints, had few convalescent patients. Vaccine-induced clones in healthy vaccinees cross-reacted with common cold coronaviruses in only 1 of 255 cases.

V lost 7 bases and J lost 2; bases outside the gene matches: 6. The CDR3 has 15 residues. Germline loops: CDR1 MDHEN, CDR2 SYDVKM. ViraFEST expansion of antigen-specific CD4+ T cells with viral peptide pools preceded sequencing. Upon completion of roughly ten days in culture, CD4+ T cells were isolated. In the vaccine recipients, nucleocapsid antibodies were negative and there was no prior SARS-CoV-2 infection. Sequencing was performed with immunoSEQ multiplex PCR; in TCRdb, only in-frame clones are kept and a portion is missing. The repertoire consists of fewer than 70,000 clones, with approximately 80% occurring once and the leading ten covering roughly an eighth. On this clone: Its specificity is not known.

The sample consisted of CD4+ T cells from PBMCs cultured with SARS-CoV-2 spike peptides, taken before COVID-19 vaccination. This rearrangement joins TRBV28 to TRBJ1-5, with 9 positions matching TRBD1. This TCR was recovered from a human donor who received a COVID-19 vaccine. This CDR3 reads CASISQGAGNQPQHF. DNA of the CDR3: TGTGCCAGCATCTCACAGGGGGCCGGCAATCAGCCCCAGCATTTT.